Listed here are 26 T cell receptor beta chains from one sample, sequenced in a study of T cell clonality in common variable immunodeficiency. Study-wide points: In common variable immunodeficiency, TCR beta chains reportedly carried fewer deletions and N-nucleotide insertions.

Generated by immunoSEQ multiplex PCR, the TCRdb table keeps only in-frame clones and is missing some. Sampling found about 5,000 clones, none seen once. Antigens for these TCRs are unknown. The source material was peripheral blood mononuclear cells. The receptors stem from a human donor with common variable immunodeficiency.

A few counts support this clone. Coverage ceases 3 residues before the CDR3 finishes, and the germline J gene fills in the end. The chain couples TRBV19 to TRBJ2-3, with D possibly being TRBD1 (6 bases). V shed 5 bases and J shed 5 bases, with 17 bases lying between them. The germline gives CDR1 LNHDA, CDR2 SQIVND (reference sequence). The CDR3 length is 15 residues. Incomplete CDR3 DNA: TGTGCCAGTAGTGTCCAGGGGTGGAACAGAGATACG. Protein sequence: CASSVQGWNRDT. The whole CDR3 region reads CASSVQGWNRDTQYF.

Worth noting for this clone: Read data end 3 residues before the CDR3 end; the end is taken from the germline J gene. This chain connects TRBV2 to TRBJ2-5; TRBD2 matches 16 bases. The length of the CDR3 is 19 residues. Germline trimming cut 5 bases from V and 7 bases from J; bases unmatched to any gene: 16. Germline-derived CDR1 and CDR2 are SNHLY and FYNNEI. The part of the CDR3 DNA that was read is TGTGCCAGCAGTCAAGTAATGGGACTAGCGGGAGGGCGATTCGGGACC. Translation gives CASSQVMGLAGGRFGT. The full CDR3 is CASSQVMGLAGGRFGTQYF.

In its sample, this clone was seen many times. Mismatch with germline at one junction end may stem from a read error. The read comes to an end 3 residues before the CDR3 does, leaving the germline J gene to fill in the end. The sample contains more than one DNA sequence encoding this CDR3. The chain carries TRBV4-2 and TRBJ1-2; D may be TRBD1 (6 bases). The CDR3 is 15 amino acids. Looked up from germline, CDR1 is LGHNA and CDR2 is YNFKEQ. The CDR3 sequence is CASSHQQGFGYGYTF. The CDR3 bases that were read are TGCGCCAGCAGCCACCAACAGGGCTTTGGCTACGGC.

CDR3 sequence reads: CASSEDAGDTQYF. Partial CDR3 DNA: TGTGCCAGCAGTGAGGATGCGGGCGATACG. The chain recombines TRBV6-1 with TRBJ2-3; possibly TRBD2 for D (5 bases). The CDR3 end falls 3 residues outside the read, so it is completed with the germline J gene. The ends were cut back, 3 bases at V and 6 bases at J, with 10 bases in the middle. The CDR3 runs to 13 residues. Germline CDR1 reads MNHNS; CDR2 reads SASEGT.

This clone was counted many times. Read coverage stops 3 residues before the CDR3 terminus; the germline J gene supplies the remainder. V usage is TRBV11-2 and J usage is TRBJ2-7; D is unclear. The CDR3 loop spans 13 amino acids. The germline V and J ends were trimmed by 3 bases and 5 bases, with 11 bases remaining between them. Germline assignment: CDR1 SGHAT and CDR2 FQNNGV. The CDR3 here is CASSFIRLNEQYF. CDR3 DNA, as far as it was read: TGTGCCAGCAGCTTTATCAGGTTGAACGAG.

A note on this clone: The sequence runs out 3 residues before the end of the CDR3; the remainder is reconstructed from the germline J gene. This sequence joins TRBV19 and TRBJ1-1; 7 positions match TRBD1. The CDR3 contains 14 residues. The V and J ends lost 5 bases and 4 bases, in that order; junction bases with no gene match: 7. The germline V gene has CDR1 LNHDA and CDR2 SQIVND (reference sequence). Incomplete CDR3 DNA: TGTGCCAGTAGTGCTTTACAGGGGCGCACTGAA. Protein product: CASSALQGRTE. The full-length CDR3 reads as CASSALQGRTEAFF. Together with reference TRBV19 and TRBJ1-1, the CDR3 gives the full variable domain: DGGITQSPKYLFRKEGQNVTLSCEQNLNHDAMYWYRQDPGQGLRLIYYSQIVNDFQKGDIAEGYSVSREKKESFPLTVTSAQKNPTAFYLCASSALQGRTEAFFGQGTRLTVV.

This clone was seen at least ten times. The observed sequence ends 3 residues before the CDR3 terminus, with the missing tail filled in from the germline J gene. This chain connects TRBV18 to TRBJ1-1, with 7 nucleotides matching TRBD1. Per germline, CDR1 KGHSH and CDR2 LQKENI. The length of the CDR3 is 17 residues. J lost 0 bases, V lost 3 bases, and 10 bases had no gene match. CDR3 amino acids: CASSPARGFTMNTEAFF. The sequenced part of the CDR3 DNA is TGTGCCAGCTCACCGGCCAGGGGGTTTACCATGAACACTGAA.

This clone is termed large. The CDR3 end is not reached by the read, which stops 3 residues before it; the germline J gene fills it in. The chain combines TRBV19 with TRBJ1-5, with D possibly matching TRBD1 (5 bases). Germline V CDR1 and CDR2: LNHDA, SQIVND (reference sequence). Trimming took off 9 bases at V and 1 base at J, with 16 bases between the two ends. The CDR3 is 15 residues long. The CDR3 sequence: CARKNRQESNQPQHF. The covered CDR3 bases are TGTGCCAGAAAAAACAGGCAAGAGAGCAATCAGCCC.

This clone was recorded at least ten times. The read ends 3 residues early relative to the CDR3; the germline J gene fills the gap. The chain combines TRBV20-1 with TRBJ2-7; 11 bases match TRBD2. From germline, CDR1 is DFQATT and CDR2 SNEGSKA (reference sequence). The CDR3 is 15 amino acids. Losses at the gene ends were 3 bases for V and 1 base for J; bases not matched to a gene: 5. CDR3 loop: CSASRGTSGSYEQYF. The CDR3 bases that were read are TGCAGTGCTAGCCGAGGGACTAGCGGATCCTACGAG.

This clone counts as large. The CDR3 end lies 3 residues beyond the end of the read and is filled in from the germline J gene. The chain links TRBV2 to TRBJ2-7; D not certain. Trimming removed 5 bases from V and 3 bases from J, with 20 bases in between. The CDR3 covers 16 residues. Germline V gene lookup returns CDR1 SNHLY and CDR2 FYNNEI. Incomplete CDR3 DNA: TGTGCCAGCAGTACCGCAGGCCCGGTCAGCTACTACGAG. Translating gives CASSTAGPVSYYE. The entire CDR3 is CASSTAGPVSYYEQYF.

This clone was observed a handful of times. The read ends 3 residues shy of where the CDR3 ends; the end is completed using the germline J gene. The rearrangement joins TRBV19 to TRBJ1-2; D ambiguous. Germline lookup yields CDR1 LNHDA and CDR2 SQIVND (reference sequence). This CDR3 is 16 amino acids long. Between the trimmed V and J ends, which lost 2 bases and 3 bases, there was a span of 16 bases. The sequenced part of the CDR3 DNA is TGTGCCAGTAGTATATTTCGGGGAGATCAGGACTATGGC. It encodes CASSIFRGDQDYG. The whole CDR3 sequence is CASSIFRGDQDYGYTF.

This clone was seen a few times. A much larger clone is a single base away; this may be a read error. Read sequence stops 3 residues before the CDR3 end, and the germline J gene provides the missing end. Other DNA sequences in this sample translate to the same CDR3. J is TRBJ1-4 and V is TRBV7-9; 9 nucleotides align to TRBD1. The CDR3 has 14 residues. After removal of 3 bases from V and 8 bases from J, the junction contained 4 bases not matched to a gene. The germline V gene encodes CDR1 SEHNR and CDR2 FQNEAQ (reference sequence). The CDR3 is CASSFGTGLEKLFF. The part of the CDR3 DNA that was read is TGTGCCAGCAGCTTTGGGACAGGGCTGGAAAAA.

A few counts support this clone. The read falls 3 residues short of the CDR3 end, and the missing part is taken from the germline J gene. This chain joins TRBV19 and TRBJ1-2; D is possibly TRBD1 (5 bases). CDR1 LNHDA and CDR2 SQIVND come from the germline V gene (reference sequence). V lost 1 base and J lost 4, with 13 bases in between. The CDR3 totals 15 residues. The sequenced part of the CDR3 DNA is TGTGCCAGTAGTATAGCCAGGGCACCCACCTATGGC. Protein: CASSIARAPTYG. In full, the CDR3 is CASSIARAPTYGYTF.

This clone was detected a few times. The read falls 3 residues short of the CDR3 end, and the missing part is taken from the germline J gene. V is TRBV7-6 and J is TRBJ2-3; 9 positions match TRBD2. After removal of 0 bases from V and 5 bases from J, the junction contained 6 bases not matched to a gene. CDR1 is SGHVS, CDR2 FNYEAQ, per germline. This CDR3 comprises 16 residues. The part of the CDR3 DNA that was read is TGTGCCAGCAGCTTAGCGGGCGGGGGGGCTGGAGATACG. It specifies CASSLAGGGAGDT. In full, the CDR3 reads CASSLAGGGAGDTQYF.

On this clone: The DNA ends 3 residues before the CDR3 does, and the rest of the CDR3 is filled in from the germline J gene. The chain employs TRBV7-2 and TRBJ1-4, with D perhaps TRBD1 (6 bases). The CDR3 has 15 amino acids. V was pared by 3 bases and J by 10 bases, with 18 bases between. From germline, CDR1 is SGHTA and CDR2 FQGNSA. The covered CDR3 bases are TGTGCCAGCAGCTTTAACCGGGACAATCTTGGAAAA. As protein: CASSFNRDNLGK. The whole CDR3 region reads CASSFNRDNLGKLFF.

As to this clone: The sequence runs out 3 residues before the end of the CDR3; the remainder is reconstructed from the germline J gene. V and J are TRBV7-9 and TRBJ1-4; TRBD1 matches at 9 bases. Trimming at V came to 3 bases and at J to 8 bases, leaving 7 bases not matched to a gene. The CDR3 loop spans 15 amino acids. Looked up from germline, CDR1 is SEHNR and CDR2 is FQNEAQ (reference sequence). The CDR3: CASSLDRDREEKLFF. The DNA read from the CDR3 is TGTGCCAGCAGCTTGGACCGGGACAGGGAGGAAAAA.

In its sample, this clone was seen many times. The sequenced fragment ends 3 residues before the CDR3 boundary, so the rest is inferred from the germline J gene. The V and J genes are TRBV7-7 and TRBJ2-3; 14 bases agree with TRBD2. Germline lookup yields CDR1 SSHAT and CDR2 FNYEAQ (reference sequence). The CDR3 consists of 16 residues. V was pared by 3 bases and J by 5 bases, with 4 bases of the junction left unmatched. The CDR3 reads CASSFGTSGRKDTQYF. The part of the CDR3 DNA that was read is TGTGCCAGCAGCTTCGGGACTAGCGGGAGAAAAGATACG.

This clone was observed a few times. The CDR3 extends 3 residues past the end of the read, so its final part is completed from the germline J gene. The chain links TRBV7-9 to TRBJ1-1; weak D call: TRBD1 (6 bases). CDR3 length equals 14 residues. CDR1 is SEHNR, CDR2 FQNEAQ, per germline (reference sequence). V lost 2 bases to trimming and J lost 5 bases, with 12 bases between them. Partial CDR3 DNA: TGTGCCAGCAGCTTAACGGTTCAGGGGACTGAA. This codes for CASSLTVQGTE. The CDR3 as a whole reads CASSLTVQGTEAFF.

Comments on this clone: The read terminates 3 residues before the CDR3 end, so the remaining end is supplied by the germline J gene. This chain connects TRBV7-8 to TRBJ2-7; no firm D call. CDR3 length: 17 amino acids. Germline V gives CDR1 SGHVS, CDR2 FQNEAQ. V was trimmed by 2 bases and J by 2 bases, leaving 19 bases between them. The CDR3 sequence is CASSLFSFTDPPYEQYF. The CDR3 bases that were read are TGTGCCAGCAGCTTATTTAGTTTTACAGATCCTCCCTACGAG.

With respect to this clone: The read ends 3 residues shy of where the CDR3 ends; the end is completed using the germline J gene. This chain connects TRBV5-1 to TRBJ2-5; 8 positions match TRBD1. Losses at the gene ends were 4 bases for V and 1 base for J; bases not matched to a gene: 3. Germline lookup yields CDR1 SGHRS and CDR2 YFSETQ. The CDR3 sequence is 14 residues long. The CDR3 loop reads CASSQGQVQETQYF. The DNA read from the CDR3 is TGCGCCAGCAGCCAGGGACAGGTCCAAGAGACC. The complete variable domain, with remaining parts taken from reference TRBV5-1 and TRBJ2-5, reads KAGVTQTPRYLIKTRGQQVTLSCSPISGHRSVSWYQQTPGQGLQFLFEYFSETQRNKGNFPGRFSGRQFSNSRSEMNVSTLELGDSALYLCASSQGQVQETQYFGPGTRLLVL.

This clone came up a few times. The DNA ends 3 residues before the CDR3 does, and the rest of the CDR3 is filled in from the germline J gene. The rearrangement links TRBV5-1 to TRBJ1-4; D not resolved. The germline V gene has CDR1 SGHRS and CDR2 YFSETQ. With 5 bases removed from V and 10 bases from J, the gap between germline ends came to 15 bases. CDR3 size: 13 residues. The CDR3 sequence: CASSNQQNPKLFF. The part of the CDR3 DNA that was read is TGCGCCAGCAGTAACCAACAGAATCCAAAA.

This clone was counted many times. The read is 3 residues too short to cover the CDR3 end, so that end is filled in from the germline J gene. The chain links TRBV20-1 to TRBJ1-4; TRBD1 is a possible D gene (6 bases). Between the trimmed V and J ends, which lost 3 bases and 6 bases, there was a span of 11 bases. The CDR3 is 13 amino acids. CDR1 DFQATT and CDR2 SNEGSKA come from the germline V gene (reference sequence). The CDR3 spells CSASTGNDEKLFF. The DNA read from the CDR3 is TGCAGTGCTAGTACAGGGAATGATGAAAAA.

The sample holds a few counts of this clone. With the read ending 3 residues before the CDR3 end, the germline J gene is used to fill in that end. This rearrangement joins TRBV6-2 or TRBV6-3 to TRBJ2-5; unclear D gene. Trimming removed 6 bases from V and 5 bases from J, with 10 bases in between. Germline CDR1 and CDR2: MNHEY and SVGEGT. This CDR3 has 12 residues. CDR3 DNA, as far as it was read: TGTGCCAGCAGCTCCTCAAGGGAGACC. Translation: CASSSSRET. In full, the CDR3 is CASSSSRETQYF.

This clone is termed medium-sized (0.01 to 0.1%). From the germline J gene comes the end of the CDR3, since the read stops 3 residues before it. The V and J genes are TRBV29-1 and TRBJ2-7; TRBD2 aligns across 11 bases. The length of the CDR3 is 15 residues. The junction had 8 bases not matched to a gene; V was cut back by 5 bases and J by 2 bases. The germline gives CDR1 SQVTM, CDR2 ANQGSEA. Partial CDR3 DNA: TGCAGCGTTTTAGCGGGAGGGGGATTAACCTACGAG. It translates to CSVLAGGGLTYE. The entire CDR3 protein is CSVLAGGGLTYEQYF.

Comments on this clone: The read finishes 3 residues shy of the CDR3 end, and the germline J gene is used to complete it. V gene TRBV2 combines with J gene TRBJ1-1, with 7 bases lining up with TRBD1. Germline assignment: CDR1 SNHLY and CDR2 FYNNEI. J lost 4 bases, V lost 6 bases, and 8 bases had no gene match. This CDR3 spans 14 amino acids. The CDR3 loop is CASRIDREATEAFF. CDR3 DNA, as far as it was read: TGTGCCAGCAGGATAGACAGGGAGGCCACTGAA.

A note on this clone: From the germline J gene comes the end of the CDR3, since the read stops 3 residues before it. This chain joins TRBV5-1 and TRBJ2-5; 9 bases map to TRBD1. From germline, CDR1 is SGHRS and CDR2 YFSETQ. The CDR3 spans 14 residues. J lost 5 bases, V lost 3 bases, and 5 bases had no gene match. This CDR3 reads CASSSPGQGETQYF. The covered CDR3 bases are TGCGCCAGCAGCTCTCCGGGACAGGGTGAGACC.